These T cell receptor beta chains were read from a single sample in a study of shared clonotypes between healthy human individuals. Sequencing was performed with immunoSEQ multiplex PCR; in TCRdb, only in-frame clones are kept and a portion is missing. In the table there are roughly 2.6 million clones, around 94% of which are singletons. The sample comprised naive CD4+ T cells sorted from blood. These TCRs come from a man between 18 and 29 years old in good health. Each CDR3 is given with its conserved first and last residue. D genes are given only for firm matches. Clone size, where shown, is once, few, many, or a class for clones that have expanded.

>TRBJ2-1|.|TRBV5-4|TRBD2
TGTGCCAGCAGCTTAGCGGGAGGGCCCCACAATGAGCAGTTCTTC
CASSLAGGPHNEQFF
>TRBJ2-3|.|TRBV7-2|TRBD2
TGTGCCAGCAGTCCACCGGGACTAGCAAGCACAGATACGCAGTATTTT
CASSPPGLASTDTQYF
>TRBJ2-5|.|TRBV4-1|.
TGCGCCAGCAGCCAAACGGAATCCCCGTGGGAGACCCAGTACTTC
CASSQTESPWETQYF
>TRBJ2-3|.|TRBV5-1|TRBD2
TGCGCCAGCAGCCTTGCGGGAGGGGCTCCCACAATAGATACGCAGTATTTT
CASSLAGGAPTIDTQYF
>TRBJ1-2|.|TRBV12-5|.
TGTGCTAGTGGCGTCGCCGGGACACGGGACACCTATGGCTACACCTTC
CASGVAGTRDTYGYTF
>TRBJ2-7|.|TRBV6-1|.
TGTGCCAGCAGTGAAGGTCCCCAGTCCCTATTCTACGAGCAGTACTTC
CASSEGPQSLFYEQYF
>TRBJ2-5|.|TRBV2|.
TGTGCCAGCAGTGAAGAGGTTGGGGAGACCCAGTACTTC
CASSEEVGETQYF
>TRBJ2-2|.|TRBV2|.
TGTGCCAGCAGTGAAGCGGCCGGGACACCTAACACCGGGGAGCTGTTTTTT
CASSEAAGTPNTGELFF
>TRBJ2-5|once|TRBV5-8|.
TGTGCCAGCACCGCGGGGATGCGGGCCGAGACCCAGTACTTC
CASTAGMRAETQYF
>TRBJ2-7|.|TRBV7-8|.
TGTGCCAGCAGCTCCGAATACGAGCAGTACTTC
CASSSEYEQYF
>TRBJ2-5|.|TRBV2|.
TGTGCCAGCAGTGAGGTTGTCTCCGGCACCCAGTACTTC
CASSEVVSGTQYF
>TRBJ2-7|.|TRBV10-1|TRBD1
TGCGCCAGCAGTGAGTGGACAGGGGCGGTGGGGCAGTACTTC
CASSEWTGAVGQYF
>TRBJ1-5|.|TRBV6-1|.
TGTGCCGCCATACAGGGAAGCAATCAGCCCCAGCATTTT
CAAIQGSNQPQHF
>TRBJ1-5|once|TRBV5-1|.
TGCGCCAGCAGCTTGGACGGACAGCCCCAGCATTTT
CASSLDGQPQHF
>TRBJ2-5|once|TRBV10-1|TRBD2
TGCGCCAGCAGGGCTAGCGGGGAAGAGACCCAGTACTTC
CASRASGEETQYF
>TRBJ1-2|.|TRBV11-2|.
TGTGCCAGCAGCCAGGACAGCAGCTCGGATGGCTACACCTTC
CASSQDSSSDGYTF
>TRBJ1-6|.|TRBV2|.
TGTGCCAGCAGTTCCTCCAGAGGGATAAACTCACCCCTCCACTTT
CASSSSRGINSPLHF
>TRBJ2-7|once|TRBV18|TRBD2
TGTGCCAGCTCACCTGGACTAGCGTCGCTGGGGCAGTACTTC
CASSPGLASLGQYF
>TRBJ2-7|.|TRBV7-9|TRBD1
TGTGCCAGCAGACGAACCGGGACAGACGAGCAGTACTTC
CASRRTGTDEQYF
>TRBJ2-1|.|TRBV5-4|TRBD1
TGTGCCAGCAGCTTGGGAGGGACAGGTCCTAATGAGCAGTTCTTC
CASSLGGTGPNEQFF
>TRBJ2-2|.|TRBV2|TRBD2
TGTGCCAGCAACTTAGCGGGGGGCGGAACCGGGGAGCTGTTTTTT
CASNLAGGGTGELFF
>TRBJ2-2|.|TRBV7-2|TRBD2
TGTGCCAGCAGCTTTAGCGGGGGAACCGGGGAGCTGTTTTTT
CASSFSGGTGELFF
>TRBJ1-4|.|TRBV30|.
TGTGCCTGGGGGCTCCGGCATGAAAAACTGTTTTTT
CAWGLRHEKLFF
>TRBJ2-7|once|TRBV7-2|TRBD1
TGTGCCAGCAGCGTTACAGGGGGCTCCTACGAGCAGTACTTC
CASSVTGGSYEQYF
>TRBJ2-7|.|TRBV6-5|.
TGTGCCAGCAGCATCGGTCGGGACTACGAGCAGTACTTC
CASSIGRDYEQYF
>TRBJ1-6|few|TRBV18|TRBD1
TGTGCCAGCTCACCACCAGGGGGCGATTCACCCCTCCACTTT
CASSPPGGDSPLHF
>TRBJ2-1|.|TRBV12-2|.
TGTGCAAGTCGCCGGAGGACTAGCGCCAATGAGCAGTTCTTC
CASRRRTSANEQFF
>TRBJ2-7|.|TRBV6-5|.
TGTGCCAGCACCCGGACAGAGGGCTACGAGCAGTACTTC
CASTRTEGYEQYF
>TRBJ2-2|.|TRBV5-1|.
TGCGCCAGCAGCTTCAACACCGGGGAGCTGTTTTTT
CASSFNTGELFF
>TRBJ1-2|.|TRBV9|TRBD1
TGTGCCAGCAGCGCATTACAGGGGGCGGGCTACACCTTC
CASSALQGAGYTF
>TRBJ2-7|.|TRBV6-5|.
TGTGCCAGCAGCCAGGGCTCTGGTTACGAGCAGTACTTC
CASSQGSGYEQYF
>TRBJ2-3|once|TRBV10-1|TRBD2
TGCGCCAGCAGTGAGGGGACTACTAGCACAGATACGCAGTATTTT
CASSEGTTSTDTQYF
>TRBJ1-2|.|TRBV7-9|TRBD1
TGTGCCAGCAGCTTAGAACAGGGGGCTGGCTACACCTTC
CASSLEQGAGYTF
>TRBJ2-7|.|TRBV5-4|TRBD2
TGTGCCAGCAGCTTGATGCGGGAGGGCTCCTACGAGCAGTACTTC
CASSLMREGSYEQYF
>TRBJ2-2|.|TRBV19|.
TGTGCCAGTGGGATTCTGAGCGGGGAGCTGTTTTTT
CASGILSGELFF
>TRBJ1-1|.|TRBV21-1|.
TGTGCCAGCAGCAAGAGCAACACTGAAGCTTTCTTT
CASSKSNTEAFF
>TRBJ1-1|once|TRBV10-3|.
TGTGCCATCAGTGGGGTCGGGGGCACTGAAGCTTTCTTT
CAISGVGGTEAFF
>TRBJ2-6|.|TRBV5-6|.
TGTGCCAGCAGCTTCAAGGCCTCTGGGGCCAACGTCCTGACTTTC
CASSFKASGANVLTF
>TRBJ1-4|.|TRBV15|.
TGTGCCACCAGCAGAGACAGGGGTCCTGCAACTAATGAAAAACTGTTTTTT
CATSRDRGPATNEKLFF
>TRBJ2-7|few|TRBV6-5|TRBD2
TGTGCCAGCAGTTACAGGACTAGCGGGACCTACGAGCAGTACTTC
CASSYRTSGTYEQYF
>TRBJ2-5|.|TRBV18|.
TGTGCCAGCTCCCAAAGGGGAGAGACCCAGTACTTC
CASSQRGETQYF
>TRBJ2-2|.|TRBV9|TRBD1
TGTGCCAGCAGCGCCACCGGGACAGGAGCCTATCGGGAGCTGTTTTTT
CASSATGTGAYRELFF
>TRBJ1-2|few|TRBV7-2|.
TGTGCCAGCAGCTCCGACACTCTCAGAGGCTACACCTTC
CASSSDTLRGYTF
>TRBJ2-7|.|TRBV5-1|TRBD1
TGCGCCAGCAGCTTGGTGACAGGGGACTCCTACGAGCAGTACTTC
CASSLVTGDSYEQYF
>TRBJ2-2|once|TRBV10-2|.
TGCGCCAGCAGTGGCTTTCCCTGGGGCGATGCGAACACCGGGGAGCTGTTTTTT
CASSGFPWGDANTGELFF
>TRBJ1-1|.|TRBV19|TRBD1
TGTGCCAGTAGTATGTCTCAGGGGGCGAACACTGAAGCTTTCTTT
CASSMSQGANTEAFF
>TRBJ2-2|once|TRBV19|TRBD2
TGTGCCAGTATGGGCGGGAGACACACCGGGGAGCTGTTTTTT
CASMGGRHTGELFF
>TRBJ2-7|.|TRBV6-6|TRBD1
TGTGCCAGCAGCGCAGGGGACAGGGGGTACGAGCAGTACTTC
CASSAGDRGYEQYF
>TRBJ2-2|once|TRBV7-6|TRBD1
TGTGCCAGCAGCGAAGGGACAGGGGGCAAACGGGAGCTGTTTTTT
CASSEGTGGKRELFF
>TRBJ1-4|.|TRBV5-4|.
TGTGCCAGCAGCTCAAAAGACCGACCTAATGAAAAACTGTTTTTT
CASSSKDRPNEKLFF
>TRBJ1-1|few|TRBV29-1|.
TGCAGCGCTGGAGAGGGGCGCGGGACTGAAGCTTTCTTT
CSAGEGRGTEAFF
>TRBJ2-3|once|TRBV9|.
TGTGCCAGCAGCGTAGCTGGGCCCCCAGATACGCAGTATTTT
CASSVAGPPDTQYF
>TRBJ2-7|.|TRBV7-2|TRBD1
TGTGCCAGCAGCTTAGCGACAGGGCAGTCCTACGAGCAGTACTTC
CASSLATGQSYEQYF
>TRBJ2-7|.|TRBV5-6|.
TGTGCCAGCAGCTTGGCGGGCGGGGTTGAGCAGTACTTC
CASSLAGGVEQYF
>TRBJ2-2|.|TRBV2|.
TGTGCCAGCAAGCTGGAGAACACCGGGGAGCTGTTTTTT
CASKLENTGELFF